Listed below are T cell receptor beta chains from one sample, sequenced in a study of cytomegalovirus exposure and HLA in healthy donors. Assay used: immunoSEQ multiplex PCR; TCRdb lists only in-frame clones, some missing. This sample has 150,000 to 200,000 clones, with 65% to 85% found just once. The sequenced sample consisted of PBMCs. The origin of the receptors is a man in his late teens or twenties in good health and CMV-seronegative. Each CDR3 is given with its conserved first and last residue. Fields, in order: D gene, V gene, J gene, clone size, CDR3 length, CDR3 protein, CDR3 DNA. The D gene is left open where the match is weak. For some rows the clone size is stated as once, few or many, or as a class when expanded; others skip it.

D gene: TRBD1; V gene: TRBV11-2; J gene: TRBJ2-7; clone size: .; CDR3 length: 14; CDR3 protein: CASSVRTGNYEQYF; CDR3 DNA: TGTGCCAGCAGCGTGCGGACAGGGAACTACGAGCAGTACTTC
D gene: .; V gene: TRBV9; J gene: TRBJ2-3; clone size: .; CDR3 length: 12; CDR3 protein: CASSVGEDTQYF; CDR3 DNA: TGTGCCAGCAGCGTAGGAGAGGATACGCAGTATTTT
D gene: .; V gene: TRBV6-4; J gene: TRBJ2-6; clone size: medium-sized; CDR3 length: 16; CDR3 protein: CASSDSTNSGANVLTF; CDR3 DNA: TGTGCCAGCAGTGACTCCACTAACTCTGGGGCCAACGTCCTGACTTTC
D gene: .; V gene: TRBV13; J gene: TRBJ2-7; clone size: once; CDR3 length: 19; CDR3 protein: CASSLGFQAPPTRSYEQYF; CDR3 DNA: TGTGCCAGCAGCTTAGGCTTTCAGGCTCCCCCGACACGCTCCTACGAGCAGTACTTC
D gene: .; V gene: TRBV10-2; J gene: TRBJ2-3; clone size: .; CDR3 length: 16; CDR3 protein: CASSEKGLTQADTQYF; CDR3 DNA: TGCGCCAGCAGTGAGAAGGGACTTACGCAAGCAGATACGCAGTATTTT
D gene: .; V gene: TRBV19; J gene: TRBJ1-1; clone size: .; CDR3 length: 14; CDR3 protein: CASSMGHPNTEAFF; CDR3 DNA: TGTGCCAGTAGTATGGGACATCCGAACACTGAAGCTTTCTTT
D gene: TRBD1; V gene: TRBV30; J gene: TRBJ2-7; clone size: .; CDR3 length: 13; CDR3 protein: CAWSGQGAHEQYF; CDR3 DNA: TGTGCCTGGAGCGGACAGGGGGCCCACGAGCAGTACTTC
D gene: TRBD1; V gene: TRBV5-4; J gene: TRBJ2-7; clone size: .; CDR3 length: 14; CDR3 protein: CASSFTGGSYEQYF; CDR3 DNA: TGTGCCAGCAGCTTCACAGGGGGCTCCTACGAGCAGTACTTC
D gene: TRBD1; V gene: TRBV4-2; J gene: TRBJ1-1; clone size: .; CDR3 length: 17; CDR3 protein: CASSQGETGRINTEAFF; CDR3 DNA: TGTGCCAGCAGCCAAGGGGAGACAGGGAGAATAAACACTGAAGCTTTCTTT
D gene: TRBD2; V gene: TRBV5-1; J gene: TRBJ2-3; clone size: .; CDR3 length: 16; CDR3 protein: CASSRKLAGVTDTQYF; CDR3 DNA: TGCGCCAGCAGCCGTAAACTAGCGGGGGTCACAGATACGCAGTATTTT
D gene: TRBD2; V gene: TRBV5-4; J gene: TRBJ2-3; clone size: .; CDR3 length: 17; CDR3 protein: CASSTGTSGGAGDTQYF; CDR3 DNA: TGTGCCAGCAGCACCGGGACTAGCGGGGGGGCTGGAGATACGCAGTATTTT
D gene: .; V gene: TRBV5-4; J gene: TRBJ1-4; clone size: .; CDR3 length: 15; CDR3 protein: CASSVSVLADEKLFF; CDR3 DNA: TGTGCCAGCAGCGTGTCCGTTTTAGCGGATGAAAAACTGTTTTTT
D gene: .; V gene: TRBV11-2; J gene: TRBJ2-7; clone size: .; CDR3 length: 17; CDR3 protein: CASSLVGSVTTTYEQYF; CDR3 DNA: TGTGCCAGCAGCTTAGTCGGTAGCGTAACGACAACCTACGAGCAGTACTTC
D gene: TRBD1; V gene: TRBV28; J gene: TRBJ1-1; clone size: .; CDR3 length: 14; CDR3 protein: CASKTRDRVTEAFF; CDR3 DNA: TGTGCCAGCAAAACCAGGGACAGGGTCACTGAAGCTTTCTTT
D gene: .; V gene: TRBV11-2; J gene: TRBJ2-2; clone size: once; CDR3 length: 16; CDR3 protein: CASSRLVAVSTGELFF; CDR3 DNA: TGTGCCAGCAGCCGCCTGGTCGCAGTCTCCACCGGGGAGCTGTTTTTT
D gene: TRBD1; V gene: TRBV4-1; J gene: TRBJ2-5; clone size: .; CDR3 length: 14; CDR3 protein: CASTQGTGLETQYF; CDR3 DNA: TGCGCCAGCACCCAAGGGACAGGGTTGGAGACCCAGTACTTC
D gene: .; V gene: TRBV13; J gene: TRBJ1-4; clone size: .; CDR3 length: 12; CDR3 protein: CASSWERQKLFF; CDR3 DNA: TGTGCCAGCAGCTGGGAGCGTCAAAAACTGTTTTTT
D gene: .; V gene: TRBV4-2; J gene: TRBJ2-7; clone size: .; CDR3 length: 15; CDR3 protein: CASSQERVKGNEQYF; CDR3 DNA: TGTGCCAGCAGCCAAGAGAGAGTAAAGGGGAACGAGCAGTACTTC
D gene: TRBD2; V gene: TRBV7-2; J gene: TRBJ2-2; clone size: .; CDR3 length: 13; CDR3 protein: CASSLGTSGELFF; CDR3 DNA: TGTGCCAGCAGCTTAGGGACTAGCGGGGAGCTGTTTTTT
D gene: TRBD2; V gene: TRBV7-9; J gene: TRBJ2-3; clone size: few; CDR3 length: 16; CDR3 protein: CASSPRLARFTDTQYF; CDR3 DNA: TGTGCCAGCAGCCCACGACTAGCGCGATTCACAGATACGCAGTATTTT
D gene: .; V gene: TRBV21-1; J gene: TRBJ1-5; clone size: .; CDR3 length: 19; CDR3 protein: CASSKGPITDNYENQPQHF; CDR3 DNA: TGTGCCAGCAGCAAAGGACCAATTACGGACAACTATGAAAATCAGCCCCAGCATTTT
D gene: TRBD1; V gene: TRBV6-1; J gene: TRBJ2-1; clone size: once; CDR3 length: 15; CDR3 protein: CASSQDRAPLNEQFF; CDR3 DNA: TGTGCCAGCAGCCAGGACAGGGCCCCCCTAAATGAGCAGTTCTTC
D gene: TRBD2; V gene: TRBV29-1; J gene: TRBJ2-3; clone size: .; CDR3 length: 14; CDR3 protein: CSVHPAGAGDTQYF; CDR3 DNA: TGCAGCGTCCACCCAGCGGGAGCGGGAGATACGCAGTATTTT
D gene: .; V gene: TRBV28; J gene: TRBJ1-3; clone size: .; CDR3 length: 13; CDR3 protein: CATRVTAGNTIYF; CDR3 DNA: TGTGCCACCAGGGTAACGGCTGGAAACACCATATATTTT